This passage covers 8 T cell receptor beta chains from one sample sequenced in a study of shared clonotypes between healthy human individuals. Some clones are missing from TCRdb's copy, which holds only in-frame ones; the method was immunoSEQ multiplex PCR. The data contain about 1 million clones, around 74% of them singletons. Material: memory CD4+ T cells sorted from blood. The subset here: CD45RA-negative fraction. All receptors derive from a man aged 18 to 29 in good health.

The rearrangement joins TRBV30 to TRBJ1-5; TRBD1 matches 7 bases. Germline CDR1 and CDR2: GTSNPN and SVGIG (reference sequence). V trimming: 0 bases; J trimming: 2 bases; junction bases outside the gene matches: 7. The CDR3 is 16 residues long. In DNA, the CDR3 is TGTGCCTGGAGTGTAAAGGGGGCTCAGGGCAATCAGCCCCAGCATTTT. This sequence encodes CAWSVKGAQGNQPQHF.

CDR3 sequence reads: CASRPDRGGQPQHF. CDR3 coding DNA: TGTGCCAGCAGACCGGACAGGGGCGGTCAGCCCCAGCATTTT. The gene calls are TRBV27 and TRBJ1-5; 9 bases align to TRBD1. V lost 6 bases, J lost 6 bases, and 6 bases stayed unmatched. From germline, CDR1 is MNHEY and CDR2 SMNVEV (reference sequence). The CDR3 spans 14 residues.

The V call is TRBV7-8, the J call TRBJ2-7; D call uncertain. The germline CDR1 and CDR2 sequences are SGHVS and FQNEAQ. The length of the CDR3 is 12 residues. Trimming took 5 bases from V and 1 from J, leaving 6 bases between them. CDR3 amino acids: CASSVGSYEQYF. DNA for the CDR3: TGTGCCAGCAGCGTTGGGTCCTACGAGCAGTACTTC.

This clone came up many times. The chain combines TRBV5-1 with TRBJ1-5, with TRBD1 as a possible D gene (6 bases). Trimming pared 5 bases from V and 3 bases from J, leaving 12 bases between. The V gene's germline CDR1 is SGHRS and CDR2 YFSETQ. The CDR3 extends over 14 amino acids. Here the CDR3 reads CASREGVDNQPQHF. The CDR3 DNA sequence: TGCGCCAGCAGGGAGGGGGTGGACAATCAGCCCCAGCATTTT.

The chain combines TRBV9 with TRBJ2-7, with a tentative D call TRBD2 (7 bases). Germline V CDR1 and CDR2: SGDLS, YYNGEE. The CDR3 is made up of 16 amino acids. Between the trimmed V and J ends, which lost 3 bases and 3 bases, there was a span of 19 bases. In DNA form, the CDR3 reads TGTGCCAGCAGCGCCCATTGGGGAGCGGGACACTACGAGCAGTACTTC. Translated, it gives CASSAHWGAGHYEQYF. Variable domain in full (rest from reference TRBV9 and TRBJ2-7): DSGVTQTPKHLITATGQRVTLRCSPRSGDLSVYWYQQSLDQGLQFLIQYYNGEERAKGNILERFSAQQFPDLHSELNLSSLELGDSALYFCASSAHWGAGHYEQYFGPGTRLTVT.

V gene TRBV5-1 combines with J gene TRBJ2-3; D is perhaps TRBD2 (6 bases). Germline assignment: CDR1 SGHRS and CDR2 YFSETQ. The V end was cut by 0 bases, the J end by 9 bases, with 17 bases between. This CDR3 contains 15 residues. The CDR3 nucleotides are TGCGCCAGCAGCTTGGAGGGCGGGGAGGCAAGGACGCAGTATTTT. Translation: CASSLEGGEARTQYF.

With regard to this clone: Sequence at one end of the junction differs from germline and may be a read error. The CDR3 coding sequence is TGCCTGTTTAAGGATTATGATAATTCACCCCTCCACTTT. It codes for CLFKDYDNSPLHF. The J gene is TRBJ1-6, the V gene TRBV2; D is unresolved. The germline V gene has CDR1 SNHLY and CDR2 FYNNEI. The CDR3 runs to 13 residues.

This clone has a handful of counts. The chain couples TRBV5-1 to TRBJ2-3; 9 bases are a match to TRBD1. This CDR3 comprises 16 residues. Germline assignment: CDR1 SGHRS and CDR2 YFSETQ. V trimming: 0 bases; J trimming: 4 bases; junction bases outside the gene matches: 6. CDR3 residues: CASSLDGTGRADTQYF. The CDR3 coding sequence is TGCGCCAGCAGCTTGGATGGGACAGGGCGTGCAGATACGCAGTATTTT.